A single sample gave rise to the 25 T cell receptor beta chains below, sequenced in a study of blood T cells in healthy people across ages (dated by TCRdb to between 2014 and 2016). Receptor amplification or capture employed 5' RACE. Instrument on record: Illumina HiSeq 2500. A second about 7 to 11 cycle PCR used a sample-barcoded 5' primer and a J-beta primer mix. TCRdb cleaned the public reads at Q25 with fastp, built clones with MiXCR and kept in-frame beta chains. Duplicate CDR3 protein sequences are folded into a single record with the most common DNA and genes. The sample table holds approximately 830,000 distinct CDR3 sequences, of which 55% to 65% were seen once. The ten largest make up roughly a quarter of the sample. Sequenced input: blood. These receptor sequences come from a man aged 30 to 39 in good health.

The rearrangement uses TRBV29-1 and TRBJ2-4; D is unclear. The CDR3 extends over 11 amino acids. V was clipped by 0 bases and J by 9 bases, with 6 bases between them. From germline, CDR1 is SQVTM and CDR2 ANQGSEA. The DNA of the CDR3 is TGCAGCGTTGAAGATCGGGCCATTCAGTACTTC. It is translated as CSVEDRAIQYF.

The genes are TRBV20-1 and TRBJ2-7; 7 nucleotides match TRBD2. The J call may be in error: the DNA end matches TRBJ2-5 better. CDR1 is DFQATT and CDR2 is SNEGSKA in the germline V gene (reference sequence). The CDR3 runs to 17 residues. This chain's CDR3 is CSASRREVQPQRETQYF. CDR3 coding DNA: TGCAGTGCTAGTCGACGGGAGGTCCAGCCCCAGCGGGAGACCCAGTACTTC.

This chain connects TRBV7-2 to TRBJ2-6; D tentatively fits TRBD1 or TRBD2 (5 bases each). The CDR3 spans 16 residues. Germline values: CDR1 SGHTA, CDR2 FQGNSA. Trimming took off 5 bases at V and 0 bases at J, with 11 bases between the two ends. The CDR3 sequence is CASSRDGASGANVLTF. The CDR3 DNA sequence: TGTGCCAGCAGCAGGGACGGGGCCTCTGGGGCCAACGTCCTGACTTTC.

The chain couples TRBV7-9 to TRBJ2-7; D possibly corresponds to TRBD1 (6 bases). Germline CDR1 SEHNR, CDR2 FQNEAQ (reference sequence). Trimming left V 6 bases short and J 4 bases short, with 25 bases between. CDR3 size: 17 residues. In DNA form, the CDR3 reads TGTGCCAGCAGTCCACGGGGCAGGGGCGCCCAACGATACGAGCAGTACTTC. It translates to CASSPRGRGAQRYEQYF. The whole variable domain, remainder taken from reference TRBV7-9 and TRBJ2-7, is DTGVSQNPRHKITKRGQNVTFRCDPISEHNRLYWYRQTLGQGPEFLTYFQNEAQLEKSRLLSDRFSAERPKGSFSTLEIQRTEQGDSAMYLCASSPRGRGAQRYEQYFGPGTRLTVT.

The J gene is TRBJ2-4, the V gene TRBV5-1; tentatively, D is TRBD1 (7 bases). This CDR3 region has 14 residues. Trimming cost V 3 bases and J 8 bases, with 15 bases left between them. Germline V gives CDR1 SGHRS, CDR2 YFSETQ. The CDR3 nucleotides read TGCGCCAGCAGCTCGGAGGGGGCCTGGGACATTCAGTACTTC. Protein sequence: CASSSEGAWDIQYF.

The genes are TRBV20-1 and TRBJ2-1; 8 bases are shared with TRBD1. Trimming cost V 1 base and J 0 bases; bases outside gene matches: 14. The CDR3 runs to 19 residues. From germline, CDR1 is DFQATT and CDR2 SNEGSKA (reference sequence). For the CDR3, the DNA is TGCAGTGCTAGAGCATCCCAGGGGGCGTATGGGAGCTCCTACAATGAGCAGTTCTTC. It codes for CSARASQGAYGSSYNEQFF.

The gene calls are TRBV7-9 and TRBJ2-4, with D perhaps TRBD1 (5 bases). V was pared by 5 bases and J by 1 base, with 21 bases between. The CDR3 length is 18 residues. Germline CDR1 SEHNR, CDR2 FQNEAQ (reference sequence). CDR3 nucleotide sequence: TGTGCCAGCAGCCCACAGCCCCTGGGGCCTCCCGCCAAAAACATTCAGTACTTC. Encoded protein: CASSPQPLGPPAKNIQYF.

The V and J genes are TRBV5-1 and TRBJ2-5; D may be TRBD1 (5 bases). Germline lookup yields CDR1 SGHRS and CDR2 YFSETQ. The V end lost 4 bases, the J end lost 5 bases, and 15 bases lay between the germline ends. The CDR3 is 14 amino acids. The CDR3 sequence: CASSRSTGGETQYF. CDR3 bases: TGCGCCAGCAGCAGATCCACAGGTGGTGAGACCCAGTACTTC.

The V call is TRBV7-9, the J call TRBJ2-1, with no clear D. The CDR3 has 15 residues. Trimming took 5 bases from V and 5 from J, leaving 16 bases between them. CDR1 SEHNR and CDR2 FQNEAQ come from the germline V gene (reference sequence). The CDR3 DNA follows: TGTGCCAGCAGCCAAATATCCCTCAACGACAATGAGCAGTTCTTC. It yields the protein CASSQISLNDNEQFF.

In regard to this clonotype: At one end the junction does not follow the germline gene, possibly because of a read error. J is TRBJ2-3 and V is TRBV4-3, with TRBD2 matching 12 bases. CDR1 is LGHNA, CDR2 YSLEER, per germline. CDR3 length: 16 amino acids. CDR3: CASGHGLAGSTDTQYF. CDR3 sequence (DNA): TGCGCCAGCGGCCATGGACTAGCGGGGTCCACAGATACGCAGTATTTT.

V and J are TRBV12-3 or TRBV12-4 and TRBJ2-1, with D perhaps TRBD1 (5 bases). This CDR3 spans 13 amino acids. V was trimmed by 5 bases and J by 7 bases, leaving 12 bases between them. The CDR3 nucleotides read TGTGCCAGCAGTGTATCAGGGAAGAATGAGCAGTTCTTC. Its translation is CASSVSGKNEQFF.

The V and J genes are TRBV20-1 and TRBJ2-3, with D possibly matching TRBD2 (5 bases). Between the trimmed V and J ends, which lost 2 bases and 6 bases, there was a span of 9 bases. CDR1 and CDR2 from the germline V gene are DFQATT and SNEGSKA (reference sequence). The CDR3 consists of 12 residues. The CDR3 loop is CSARTPGDTQYF. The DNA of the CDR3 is TGCAGTGCTAGAACGCCGGGGGATACGCAGTATTTT.

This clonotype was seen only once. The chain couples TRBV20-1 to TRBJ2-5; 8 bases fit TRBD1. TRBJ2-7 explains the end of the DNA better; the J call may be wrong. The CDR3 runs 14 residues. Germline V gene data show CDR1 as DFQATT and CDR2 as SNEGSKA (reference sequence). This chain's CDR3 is CSASTGGLSYEQYF. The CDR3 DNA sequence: TGCAGTGCTAGCACAGGGGGTTTATCCTACGAGCAGTACTTC.

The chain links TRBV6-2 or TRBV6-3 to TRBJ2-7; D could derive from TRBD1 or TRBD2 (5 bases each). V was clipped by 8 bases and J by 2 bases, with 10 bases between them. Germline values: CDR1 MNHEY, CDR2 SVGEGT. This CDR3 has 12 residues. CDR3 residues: CASGDQTYEQYF. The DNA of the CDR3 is TGTGCCAGCGGGGACCAAACCTACGAGCAGTACTTC.

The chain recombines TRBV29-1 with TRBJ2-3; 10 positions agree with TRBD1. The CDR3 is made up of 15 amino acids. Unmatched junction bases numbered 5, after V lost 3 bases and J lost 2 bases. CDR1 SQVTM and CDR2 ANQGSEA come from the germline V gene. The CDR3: CSVEGGQGTTDTQYF. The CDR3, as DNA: TGCAGCGTTGAGGGGGGACAGGGGACCACAGATACGCAGTATTTT.

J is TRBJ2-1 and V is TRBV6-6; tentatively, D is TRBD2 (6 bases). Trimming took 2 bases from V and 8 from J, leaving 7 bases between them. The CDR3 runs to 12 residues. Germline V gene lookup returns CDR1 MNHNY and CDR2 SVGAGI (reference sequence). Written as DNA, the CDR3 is TGTGCCAGCAGTTACAGGGAGGATGAGCAGTTCTTC. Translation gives CASSYREDEQFF.

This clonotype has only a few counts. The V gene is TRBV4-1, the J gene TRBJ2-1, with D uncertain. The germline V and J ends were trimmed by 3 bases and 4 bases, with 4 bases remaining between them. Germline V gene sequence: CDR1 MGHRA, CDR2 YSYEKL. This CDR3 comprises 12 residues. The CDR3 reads CASSHGYNEQFF. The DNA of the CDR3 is TGCGCCAGCAGCCACGGGTACAATGAGCAGTTCTTC.

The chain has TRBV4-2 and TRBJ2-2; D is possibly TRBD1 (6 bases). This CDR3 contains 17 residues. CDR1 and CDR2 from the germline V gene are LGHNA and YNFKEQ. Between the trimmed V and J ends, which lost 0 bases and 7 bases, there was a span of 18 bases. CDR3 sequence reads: CASSQDPAGEKNGELFF. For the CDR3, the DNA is TGTGCCAGCAGCCAAGATCCCGCAGGGGAGAAGAACGGGGAGCTGTTTTTT.

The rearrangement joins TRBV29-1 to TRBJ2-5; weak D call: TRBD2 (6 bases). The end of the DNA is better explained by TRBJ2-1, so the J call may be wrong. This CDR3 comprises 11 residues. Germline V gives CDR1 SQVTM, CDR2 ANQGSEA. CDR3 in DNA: TGCCTTGGGACTGCAGAAGAGACCCAGTTCTTC. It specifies CLGTAEETQFF.

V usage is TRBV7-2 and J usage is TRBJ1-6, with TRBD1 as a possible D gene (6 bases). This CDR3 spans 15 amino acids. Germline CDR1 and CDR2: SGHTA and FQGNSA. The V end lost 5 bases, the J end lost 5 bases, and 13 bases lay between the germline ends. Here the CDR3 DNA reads TGTGCCAGCAGCCAAGCACGGACAGATAATTCACCCCTCCACTTT. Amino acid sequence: CASSQARTDNSPLHF.

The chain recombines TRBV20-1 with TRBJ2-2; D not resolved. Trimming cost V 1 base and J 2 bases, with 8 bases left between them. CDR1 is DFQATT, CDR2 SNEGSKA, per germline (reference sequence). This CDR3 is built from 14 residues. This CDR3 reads CSARGLLNTGELFF. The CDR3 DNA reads TGCAGTGCTAGAGGACTCTTAAACACCGGGGAGCTGTTTTTT.

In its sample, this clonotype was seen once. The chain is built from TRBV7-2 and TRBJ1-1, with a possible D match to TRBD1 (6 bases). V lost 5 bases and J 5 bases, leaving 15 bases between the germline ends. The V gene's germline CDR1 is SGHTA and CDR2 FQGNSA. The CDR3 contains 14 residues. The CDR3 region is CASSRPGGGTEAFF. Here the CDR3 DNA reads TGTGCCAGCAGCCGCCCCGGGGGCGGGACTGAAGCTTTCTTT.

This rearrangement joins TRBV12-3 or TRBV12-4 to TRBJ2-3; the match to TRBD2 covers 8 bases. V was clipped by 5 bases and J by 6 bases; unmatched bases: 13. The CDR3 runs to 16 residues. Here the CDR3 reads CASSPNGAGGSDTQYF. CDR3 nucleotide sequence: TGTGCCAGCAGTCCTAATGGGGCGGGGGGTTCGGATACGCAGTATTTT.

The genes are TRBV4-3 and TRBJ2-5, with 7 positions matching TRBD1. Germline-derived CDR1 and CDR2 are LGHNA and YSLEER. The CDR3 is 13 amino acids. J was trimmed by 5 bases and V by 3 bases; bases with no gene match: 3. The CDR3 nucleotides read TGCGCCAGCAGCCATGGACAGGCGGAGACCCAGTACTTC. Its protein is CASSHGQAETQYF.

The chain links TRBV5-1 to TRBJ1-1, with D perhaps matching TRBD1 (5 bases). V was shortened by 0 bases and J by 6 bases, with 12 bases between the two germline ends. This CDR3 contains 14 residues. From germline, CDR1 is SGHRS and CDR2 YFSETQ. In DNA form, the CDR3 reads TGCGCCAGCAGCTTGGCAGGGAATTACGCTGAAGCTTTCTTT. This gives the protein CASSLAGNYAEAFF. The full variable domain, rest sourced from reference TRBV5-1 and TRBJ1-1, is KAGVTQTPRYLIKTRGQQVTLSCSPISGHRSVSWYQQTPGQGLQFLFEYFSETQRNKGNFPGRFSGRQFSNSRSEMNVSTLELGDSALYLCASSLAGNYAEAFFGQGTRLTVV.